The entry below describes one TCR beta chain. Its antigen is undetermined. The sample belongs to a study of pediatric ulcerative colitis. Whole-study findings and limits: Rectal pinch biopsies may include blood-derived T cells.

During colonoscopy, one to two rectal pinch biopsies were collected. The CDR3 is made up of 13 amino acids. Germline lookup yields CDR1 SGHDT and CDR2 YYEEEE. V was trimmed by 0 bases and J by 2 bases, leaving 6 bases between them. Assay: immunoSEQ multiplex PCR; the TCRdb copy retains only in-frame clones and omits some. The top ten hold about 3.7% of the sample, which has 10,000 to 13,000 clones, 75% to 85% seen once. This receptor was taken from a girl aged 10-17 years who was a control in a study of pediatric ulcerative colitis. V usage is TRBV5-6 and J usage is TRBJ2-7; perhaps TRBD1 as D (5 bases). Specimen: gut tissue. Written as DNA, the CDR3 is TGTGCCAGCAGCTTGGTCAGGGCCTACGAGCAGTACTTC. Translation gives CASSLVRAYEQYF. Full variable domain (rest looked up from reference TRBV5-6 and TRBJ2-7): DAGVTQSPTHLIKTRGQQVTLRCSPKSGHDTVSWYQQALGQGPQFIFQYYEEEERQRGNFPDRFSGHQFPNYSSELNVNALLLGDSALYLCASSLVRAYEQYFGPGTRLTVT.